The rows below give T cell receptor beta chains drawn from one sample of a study of T cell responses to AZD1222 COVID-19 vaccine. Profiling relied on immunoSEQ multiplex PCR, and the TCRdb table lists in-frame clones only, not all of them. Of 100,000 to 120,000 clones listed, more than 90% are singletons. Specimen: peripheral blood, collected 28 days after the second AZD1222 dose. The source of these receptors is an adult who received the AZD1222 COVID-19 vaccine. CDR3s include the opening cysteine and the closing phenylalanine or tryptophan. The order of the fields is CDR3 protein, V gene, J gene.

CDR3aa: CASGGQYTEAFF; v_gene: TRBV2; j_gene: TRBJ1-1
CDR3aa: CASSPPPGTAGPDTQYF; v_gene: TRBV27; j_gene: TRBJ2-3
CDR3aa: CASKRPGSGELFF; v_gene: TRBV19; j_gene: TRBJ2-2
CDR3aa: CASSRQGNEKLFF; v_gene: TRBV6-5; j_gene: TRBJ1-4
CDR3aa: CASSQGLQGELFF; v_gene: TRBV3-1/TRBV3-2; j_gene: TRBJ2-2
CDR3aa: CASSQEILSFNEKLFF; v_gene: TRBV3-1/TRBV3-2; j_gene: TRBJ1-4
CDR3aa: CASSYSQGAYSPLHF; v_gene: TRBV6-2/TRBV6-3; j_gene: TRBJ1-6
CDR3aa: CASSLISRGGYGYTF; v_gene: TRBV7-2; j_gene: TRBJ1-2
CDR3aa: CASSYRGMNTEAFF; v_gene: TRBV6-2/TRBV6-3; j_gene: TRBJ1-1
CDR3aa: CSASDSGIGEQYF; v_gene: TRBV29-1; j_gene: TRBJ2-7
CDR3aa: CASSQEGAVDTQYF; v_gene: TRBV4-1; j_gene: TRBJ2-3
CDR3aa: CASSTGGEGPKETQYF; v_gene: TRBV6-2/TRBV6-3; j_gene: TRBJ2-5
CDR3aa: CASSLVRNTEAFF; v_gene: TRBV7-8; j_gene: TRBJ1-1
CDR3aa: CASRWNAGANVLTF; v_gene: TRBV6-5; j_gene: TRBJ2-6
CDR3aa: CASSQRQGLTQYF; v_gene: TRBV3-1/TRBV3-2; j_gene: TRBJ2-5
CDR3aa: CASRLSGGHEQYF; v_gene: TRBV27; j_gene: TRBJ2-7
CDR3aa: CASSSRQVREQYF; v_gene: TRBV7-2; j_gene: TRBJ2-7
CDR3aa: CASSVSPEKLFF; v_gene: TRBV2; j_gene: TRBJ1-4
CDR3aa: CASSRTDTGELFF; v_gene: TRBV6-1; j_gene: TRBJ2-2
CDR3aa: CAWIAWTGENTEAFF; v_gene: TRBV30; j_gene: TRBJ1-1
CDR3aa: CASSRITGLNTEAFF; v_gene: TRBV4-1; j_gene: TRBJ1-1
CDR3aa: CASSLAAGTEAFF; v_gene: TRBV6-4; j_gene: TRBJ1-1